This T cell receptor (beta chain) was identified during a study of long-term antiretroviral therapy in people with HIV. People in the study who had HIV all got their treatment in the United States. It was version v3.0 of the immunoSEQ assay that was run at survey level. Sequencing used immunoSEQ multiplex PCR; TCRdb keeps in-frame clones, though not all of them. Of 20,000 to 30,000 clones in the sample, around three quarters were seen once. Study-wide findings and caveats: Before ART, certain clones expanded, and these dominated the repertoire at all time points. Post-ART diversity increased but stayed below transplant donor controls.

This clone was counted only a few times. Its antigen remains unidentified. CDR3 length: 13 amino acids. Germline V lookup: CDR1 MNHEY, CDR2 SMNVEV (reference sequence). Trimming took off 3 bases at V and 2 bases at J, with 8 bases between the two ends. The source was unsorted PBMCs, collected 1.2 years after starting antiretroviral therapy. This sequence originates from a woman in her thirties or forties with HIV. This rearrangement joins TRBV27 to TRBJ2-7; no clear D gene. In DNA form, the CDR3 reads TGTGCCAGCAGTTTCGCCAGCACCTACGAGCAGTACTTC. Translating gives CASSFASTYEQYF.